This T cell receptor (beta chain) derives from a study of cytomegalovirus exposure and HLA in healthy donors. Germline CDR1 reads SGHTA; CDR2 reads FQGTGA. CDR3 size: 14 residues. Losses at the gene ends were 7 bases for V and 6 bases for J; bases not matched to a gene: 7. The PCR employed 60 Vbeta primers together with 13 Jbeta primers. The assay was immunoSEQ multiplex PCR, and TCRdb's table has in-frame clones only and misses some. Of tens of thousands of clones in the sample, about 81% were seen once. The study, taken as a whole, reports: With high specificity and sensitivity, the classifier reportedly diagnosed cytomegalovirus status. Trimming of TCR beta V- and J-genes showed a link, identified in a later analysis, to a missense DCLRE1C variant. In a later analysis, compared with equally common non-associated chains, HLA-associated beta chains were more expanded.

Only a few counts were recorded for this clone. Its antigen is not known. This chain links TRBV7-3 with TRBJ2-2; 8 positions agree with TRBD1. Sequenced material: PBMCs. This clonotype was obtained from a middle-aged man in good health and CMV-seropositive. CDR3 amino acids: CASTSGGSSGELFF. The CDR3 DNA reads as TGTGCCAGCACCTCAGGGGGCTCGTCCGGGGAGCTGTTTTTT.